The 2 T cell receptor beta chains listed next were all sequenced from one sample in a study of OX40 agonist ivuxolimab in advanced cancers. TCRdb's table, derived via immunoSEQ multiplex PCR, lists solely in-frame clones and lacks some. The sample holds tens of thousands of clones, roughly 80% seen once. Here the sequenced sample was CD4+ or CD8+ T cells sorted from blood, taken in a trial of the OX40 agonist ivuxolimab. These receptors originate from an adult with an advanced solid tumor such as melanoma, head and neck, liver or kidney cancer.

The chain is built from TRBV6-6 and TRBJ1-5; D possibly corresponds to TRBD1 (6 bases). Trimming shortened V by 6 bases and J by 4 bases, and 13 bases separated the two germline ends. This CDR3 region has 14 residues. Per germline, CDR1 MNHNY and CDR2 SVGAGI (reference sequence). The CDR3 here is CASRTTGLNQPQHF. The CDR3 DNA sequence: TGTGCCAGCAGAACGACAGGTCTGAATCAGCCCCAGCATTTT.

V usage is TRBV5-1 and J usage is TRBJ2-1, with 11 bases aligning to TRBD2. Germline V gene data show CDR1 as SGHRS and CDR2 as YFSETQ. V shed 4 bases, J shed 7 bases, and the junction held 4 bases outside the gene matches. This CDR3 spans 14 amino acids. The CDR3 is CASSRGTSGNEQFF. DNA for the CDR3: TGCGCCAGCAGCAGGGGGACTAGCGGAAATGAGCAGTTCTTC. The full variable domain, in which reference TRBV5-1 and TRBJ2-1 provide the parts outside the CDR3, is KAGVTQTPRYLIKTRGQQVTLSCSPISGHRSVSWYQQTPGQGLQFLFEYFSETQRNKGNFPGRFSGRQFSNSRSEMNVSTLELGDSALYLCASSRGTSGNEQFFGPGTRLTVL.